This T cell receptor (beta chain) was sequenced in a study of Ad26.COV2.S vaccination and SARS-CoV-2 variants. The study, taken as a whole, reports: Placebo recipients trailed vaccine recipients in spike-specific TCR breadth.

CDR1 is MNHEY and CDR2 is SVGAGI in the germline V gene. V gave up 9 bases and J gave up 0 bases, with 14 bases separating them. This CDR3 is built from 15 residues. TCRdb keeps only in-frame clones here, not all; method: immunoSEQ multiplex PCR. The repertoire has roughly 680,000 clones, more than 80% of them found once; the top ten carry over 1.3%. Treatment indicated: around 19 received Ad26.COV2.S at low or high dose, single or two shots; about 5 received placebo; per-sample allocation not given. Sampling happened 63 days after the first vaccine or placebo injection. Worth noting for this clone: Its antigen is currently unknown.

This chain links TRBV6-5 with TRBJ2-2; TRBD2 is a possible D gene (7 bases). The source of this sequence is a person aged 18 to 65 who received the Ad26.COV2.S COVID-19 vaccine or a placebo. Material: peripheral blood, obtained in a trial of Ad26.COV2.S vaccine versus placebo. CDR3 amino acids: CASAPGGSNTGELFF. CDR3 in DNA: TGTGCCAGTGCTCCGGGGGGCTCGAACACCGGGGAGCTGTTTTTT.